This T cell receptor beta chain was profiled in a study of shared clonotypes between healthy human individuals. Study findings and constraints: Sequencing depth was a factor that was expected to affect clonotype sharing among donors. Naive subsets usually exceeded memory subsets in estimated richness.

Terminally differentiated effector memory CD45RA+ cells were excluded from the naive CD8 cells, which were CD45RO-negative and positively selected for CCR7. This clone has a single count. Its target is not known. A roughly 200 ng quantity of DNA, approximately 29,000 T cell genomes, went into the sorted-subset replicate PCRs. TCRdb's copy holds only in-frame clones and misses some; the assay was immunoSEQ multiplex PCR. The repertoire consists of almost 700,000 clones, with about 91% occurring once and the leading ten covering roughly 24%. V dropped 5 bases and J dropped 3 bases, with 13 bases sitting between them. The CDR3 contains 14 residues. Germline values: CDR1 MDHEN, CDR2 SYDVKM.

The sequenced material came from naive CD8+ T cells sorted from blood. This clonotype was obtained from a man aged 30-40 years in good health. The rearrangement joins TRBV28 to TRBJ2-5; D uncertain. The CDR3 nucleotides read TGTGCCAGCAGTCTCCCTCGACTGGAAGAGACCCAGTACTTC. This gives the protein CASSLPRLEETQYF.